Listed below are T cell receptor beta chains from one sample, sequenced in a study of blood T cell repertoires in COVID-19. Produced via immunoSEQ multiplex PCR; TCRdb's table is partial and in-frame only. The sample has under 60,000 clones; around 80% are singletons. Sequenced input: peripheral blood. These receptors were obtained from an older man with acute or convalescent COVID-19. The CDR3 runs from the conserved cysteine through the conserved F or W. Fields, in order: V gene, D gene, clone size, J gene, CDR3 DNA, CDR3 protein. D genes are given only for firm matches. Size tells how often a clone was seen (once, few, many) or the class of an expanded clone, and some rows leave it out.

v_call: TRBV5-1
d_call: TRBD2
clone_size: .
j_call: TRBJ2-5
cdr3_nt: TGCGCCAGTCAGAGCGGGGGGGCCGGAGAGACCCAGTACTTC
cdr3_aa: CASQSGGAGETQYF

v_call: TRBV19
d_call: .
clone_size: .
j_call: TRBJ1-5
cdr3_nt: TGTGCCAGTCAGGATAGCAATCAGCCCCAGCATTTT
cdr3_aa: CASQDSNQPQHF

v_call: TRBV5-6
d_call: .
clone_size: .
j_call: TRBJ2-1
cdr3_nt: TGTGCCAGCAGCTCGGGACTGACGAGCTCCTACAATGAGCAGTTCTTC
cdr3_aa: CASSSGLTSSYNEQFF

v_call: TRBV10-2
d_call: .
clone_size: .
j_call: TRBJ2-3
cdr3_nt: TGCGCCAGCAGCAACCTGGGGGAGGGGGGCACAGATACGCAGTATTTT
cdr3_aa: CASSNLGEGGTDTQYF

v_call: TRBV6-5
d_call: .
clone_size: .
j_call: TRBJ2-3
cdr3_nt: TGTGCCAGCAAACAGGGAACCACAGATACGCAGTATTTT
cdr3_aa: CASKQGTTDTQYF

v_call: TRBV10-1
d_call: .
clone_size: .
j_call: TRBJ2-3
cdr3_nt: TGCGCCAGCAGTGATCACAGGACCACAGATACGCAGTATTTT
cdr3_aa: CASSDHRTTDTQYF

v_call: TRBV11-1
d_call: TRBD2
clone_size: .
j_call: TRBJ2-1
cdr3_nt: TGTGCCAGCAGCCCAAGCGGGACCTACAATGAGCAGTTCTTC
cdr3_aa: CASSPSGTYNEQFF

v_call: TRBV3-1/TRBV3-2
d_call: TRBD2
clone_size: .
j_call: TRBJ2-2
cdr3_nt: TGTGCCAGCAGCCAAGGCCAGCGGGGGGTCGCCGGGGAGCTGTTTTTT
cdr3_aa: CASSQGQRGVAGELFF

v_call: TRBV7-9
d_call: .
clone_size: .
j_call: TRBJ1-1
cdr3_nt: TGTGCCAGCAGCCCTAGGCAGAACACTGAAGCTTTCTTT
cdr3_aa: CASSPRQNTEAFF

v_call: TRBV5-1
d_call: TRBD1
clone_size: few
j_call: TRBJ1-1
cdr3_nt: TGCGCCAGCAGCCCGACAGGGGCAGGGAACACTGAAGCTTTCTTT
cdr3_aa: CASSPTGAGNTEAFF

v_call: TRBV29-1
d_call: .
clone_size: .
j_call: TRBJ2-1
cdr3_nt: TGCAGCGTAGGACTCGTTGAGCAGTTCTTC
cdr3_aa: CSVGLVEQFF

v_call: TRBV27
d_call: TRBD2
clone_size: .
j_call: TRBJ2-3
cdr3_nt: TGTGCCAGCAGTTTTCGGCGGGGGGCCACAGATACGCAGTATTTT
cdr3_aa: CASSFRRGATDTQYF

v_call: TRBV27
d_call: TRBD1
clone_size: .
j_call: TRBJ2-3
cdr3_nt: TGTGCCAGCAGTTTAAGGGCCGGGACAGGTGGGGCAGATACGCAGTATTTT
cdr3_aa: CASSLRAGTGGADTQYF

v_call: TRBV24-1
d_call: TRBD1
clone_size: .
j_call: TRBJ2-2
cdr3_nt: TGTGCCACCAGTGATGGACAGGGGGCAGACGGGGAGCTGTTTTTT
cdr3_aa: CATSDGQGADGELFF

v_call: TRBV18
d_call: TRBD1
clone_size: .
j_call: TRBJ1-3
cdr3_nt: TGTGCCAGCTCACATACCGGGACAGGGAGTGTAAACACCATATATTTT
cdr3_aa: CASSHTGTGSVNTIYF

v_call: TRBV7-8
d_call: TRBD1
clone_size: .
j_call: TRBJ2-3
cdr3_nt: TGTGCCAGCAGCTCCGGACCGGGACAGGGGATCACAGATACGCAGTATTTT
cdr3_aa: CASSSGPGQGITDTQYF

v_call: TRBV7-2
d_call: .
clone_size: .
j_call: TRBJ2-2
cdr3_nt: TGTGCCAGCAGCTTAACTAGCAACACCGGGGAGCTGTTTTTT
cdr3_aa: CASSLTSNTGELFF

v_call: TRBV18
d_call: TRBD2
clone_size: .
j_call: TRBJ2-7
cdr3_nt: TGTGCCAGCTCACCGTCGGGGGGTCGTGCCTACGAGCAGTACTTC
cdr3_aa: CASSPSGGRAYEQYF

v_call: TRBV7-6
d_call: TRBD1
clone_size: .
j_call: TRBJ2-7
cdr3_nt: TGTGCCAGCAGCTTAGCTCAGGGGGCACGCGAGCAGTACTTC
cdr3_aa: CASSLAQGAREQYF

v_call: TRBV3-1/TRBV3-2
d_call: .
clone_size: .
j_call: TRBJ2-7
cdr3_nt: TGTGCCAGCAGCCAAATGGGCTCTAGCGCCGAGCAGTACTTC
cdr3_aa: CASSQMGSSAEQYF

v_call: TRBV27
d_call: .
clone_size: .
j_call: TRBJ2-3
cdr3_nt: TGTGCCAGCCGAACCGCCAGGACTCCTAGCACAGATACGCAGTATTTT
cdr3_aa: CASRTARTPSTDTQYF

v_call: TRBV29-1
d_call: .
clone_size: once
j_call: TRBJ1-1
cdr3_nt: TGCAGCGTTGGGGGGGGCGGTTTGAACACTGAAGCTTTCTTT
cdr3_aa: CSVGGGGLNTEAFF

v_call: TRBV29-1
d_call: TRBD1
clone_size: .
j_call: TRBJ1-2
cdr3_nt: TGCAGCGGGCAAGGTCGACAGGGAGAAGTCTATGGCTACACCTTC
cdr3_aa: CSGQGRQGEVYGYTF

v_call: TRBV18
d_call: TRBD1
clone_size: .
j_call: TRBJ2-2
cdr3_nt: TGTGCCAGCTCACCGGACAGGGGGCGGTTGGAGGAGCTGTTTTTT
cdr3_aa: CASSPDRGRLEELFF

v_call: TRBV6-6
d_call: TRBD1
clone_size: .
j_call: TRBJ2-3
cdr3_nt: TGTGCCAGCAGTCGCACACGAGGGGGCGCGGGCACAGATACGCAGTATTTT
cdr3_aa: CASSRTRGGAGTDTQYF

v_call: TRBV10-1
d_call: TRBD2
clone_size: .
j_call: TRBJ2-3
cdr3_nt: TGCGCCAGCAGTGAGAAGTCTAGCGGGGATACGCAGTATTTT
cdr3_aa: CASSEKSSGDTQYF

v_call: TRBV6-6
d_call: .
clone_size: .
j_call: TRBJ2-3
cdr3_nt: TGTGCCAGCAGTTACTCCGGCCAGGGGTCCGATACGCAGTATTTT
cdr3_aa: CASSYSGQGSDTQYF

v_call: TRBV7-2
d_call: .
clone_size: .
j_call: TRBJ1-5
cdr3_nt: TGTGCCAGCAGCTTATACGGGACTGAGTCTAATCAGCCCCAGCATTTT
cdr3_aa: CASSLYGTESNQPQHF

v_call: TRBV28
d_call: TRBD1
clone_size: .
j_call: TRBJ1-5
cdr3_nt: TGTGCCAGCAGTACCCCGGGACAGGGTCGTCAGCCCCAGCATTTT
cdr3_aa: CASSTPGQGRQPQHF

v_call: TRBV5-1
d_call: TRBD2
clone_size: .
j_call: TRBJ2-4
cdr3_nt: TGCGCCAGCAGCTTGTATGGGACTAGCGAGTACCAGTACTTC
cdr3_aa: CASSLYGTSEYQYF

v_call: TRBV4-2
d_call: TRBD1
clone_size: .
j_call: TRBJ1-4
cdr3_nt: TGTGCCAGCAGCCAAGCTCGGGACAGTGCAACTAATGAAAAACTGTTTTTT
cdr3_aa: CASSQARDSATNEKLFF

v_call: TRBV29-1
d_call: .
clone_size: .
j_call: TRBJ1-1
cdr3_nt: TGCAGCGTTAATCAGTTGAACACTGAAGCTTTCTTT
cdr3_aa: CSVNQLNTEAFF

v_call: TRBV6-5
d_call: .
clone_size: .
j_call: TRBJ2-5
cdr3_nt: TGTGCCAGCAGTTACTCGATTATGACTCAAGAGACCCAGTACTTC
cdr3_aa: CASSYSIMTQETQYF

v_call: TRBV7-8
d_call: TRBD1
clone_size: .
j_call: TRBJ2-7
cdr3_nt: TGTGCCAGCAGCTTAGACAGGACAGGGACTCACGAGCAGTACTTC
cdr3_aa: CASSLDRTGTHEQYF

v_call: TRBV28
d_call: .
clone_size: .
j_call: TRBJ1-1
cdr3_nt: TGTGCCAGCAGTTTATTGGTCGGAGGTGGCACTGAAGCTTTCTTT
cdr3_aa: CASSLLVGGGTEAFF

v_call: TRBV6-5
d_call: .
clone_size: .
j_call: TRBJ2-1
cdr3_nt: TGTGCCAGCAGCCGTAACCGGGGGAATGAGCAGTTCTTC
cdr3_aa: CASSRNRGNEQFF

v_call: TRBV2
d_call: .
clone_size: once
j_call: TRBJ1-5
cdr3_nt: TGTGCCAGCAGGGGGGCGCATCAGCCCCAGCATTTT
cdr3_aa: CASRGAHQPQHF

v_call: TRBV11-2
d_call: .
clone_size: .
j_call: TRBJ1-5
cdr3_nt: TGTGCCAGCAGCTTAGAACAGGGAGGGATCCAGCCCCAGCATTTT
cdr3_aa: CASSLEQGGIQPQHF

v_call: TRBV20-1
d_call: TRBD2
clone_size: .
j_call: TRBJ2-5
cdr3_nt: TGCAGTGCTAGTATCCCGGGGGGCCAAGAGACCCAGTACTTC
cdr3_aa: CSASIPGGQETQYF

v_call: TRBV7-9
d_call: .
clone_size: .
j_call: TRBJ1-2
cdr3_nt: TGTGCCAGCAGCTCCAGGGTTGGCTACACCTTC
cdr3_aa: CASSSRVGYTF

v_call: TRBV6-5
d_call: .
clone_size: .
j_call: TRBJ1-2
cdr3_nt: TGTGCCAGCAGTAAGGGAGCGCAGGCCTATGGCTACACCTTC
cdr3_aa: CASSKGAQAYGYTF

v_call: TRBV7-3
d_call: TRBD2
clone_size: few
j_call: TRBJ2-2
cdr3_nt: TGTGCCAGCAGCCAGGGACTACCCGGGGAGCTGTTTTTT
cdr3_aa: CASSQGLPGELFF

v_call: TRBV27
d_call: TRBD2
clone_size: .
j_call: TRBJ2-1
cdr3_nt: TGTGCCAGCAGGTACGGGGGGGAGCAGTTCTTC
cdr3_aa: CASRYGGEQFF

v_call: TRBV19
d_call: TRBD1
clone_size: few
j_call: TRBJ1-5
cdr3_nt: TGTGCCAGTCTTGACAGGGAGCGGAATCAGCCCCAGCATTTT
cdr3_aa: CASLDRERNQPQHF

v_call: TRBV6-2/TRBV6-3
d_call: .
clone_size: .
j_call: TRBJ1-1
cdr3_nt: TGTGCCAGCAGCATCGACACGAACACTGAAGCTTTCTTT
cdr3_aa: CASSIDTNTEAFF

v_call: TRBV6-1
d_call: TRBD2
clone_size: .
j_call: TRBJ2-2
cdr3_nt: TGTGCCAGCAGACAGACTAGCGGGAACACCGGGGAGCTGTTTTTT
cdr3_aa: CASRQTSGNTGELFF

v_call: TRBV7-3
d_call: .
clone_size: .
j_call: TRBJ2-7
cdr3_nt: TGTGCCAGCAGCCCGGGGTATGGGTACGAGCAGTACTTC
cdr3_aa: CASSPGYGYEQYF

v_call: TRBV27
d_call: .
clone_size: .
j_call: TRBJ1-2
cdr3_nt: TGTGCCAGCAGTTTATTTGGGACAAGAGGCTATGGCTACACCTTC
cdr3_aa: CASSLFGTRGYGYTF

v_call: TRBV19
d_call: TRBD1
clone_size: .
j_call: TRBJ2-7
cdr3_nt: TGTGCCAGTAGTCCTCGGTTGGGACAGGGCCACGAGCAGTACTTC
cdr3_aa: CASSPRLGQGHEQYF

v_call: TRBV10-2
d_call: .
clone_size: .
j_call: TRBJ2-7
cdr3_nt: TGCGCCAGCAGTGAGTACGGAGGGGGCGCGGGCGAGCAGTACTTC
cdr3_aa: CASSEYGGGAGEQYF

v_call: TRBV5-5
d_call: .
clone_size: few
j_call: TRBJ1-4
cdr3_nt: TGTGCCAGCAGCCCAGGGCCGGAGGGGGAAAAACTGTTTTTT
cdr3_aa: CASSPGPEGEKLFF

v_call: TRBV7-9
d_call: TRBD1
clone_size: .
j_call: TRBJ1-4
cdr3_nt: TGTGCCAGCAGCAAAGGGACAGCGACACAAACTAATGAAAAACTGTTTTTT
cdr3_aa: CASSKGTATQTNEKLFF

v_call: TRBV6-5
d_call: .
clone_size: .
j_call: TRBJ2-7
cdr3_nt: TGTGCCAGCAGTTACTCGCCGACCAGGGGAGTCTACGAGCAGTACTTC
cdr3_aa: CASSYSPTRGVYEQYF